The sample holds many counts of the clone carrying this TCR beta chain. The trim removed 1 base at V and 1 base at J, leaving 7 bases unmatched. This CDR3 spans 17 amino acids. Germline assignment: CDR1 DFQATT and CDR2 SNEGSKA (reference sequence). Unique molecular identifiers featured in how the TCRbeta library was prepared. In TCRdb, the PCR reads were re-called with MiXCR into one record per CDR3 protein. Of around 600,000 distinct CDR3 sequences in the sample, approximately 16% were seen once. The sample comes from a study of T-cell reconstitution after alpha-beta-depleted transplantation in children.

The chain combines TRBV20-1 with TRBJ2-5; the match to TRBD2 covers 12 bases. This sample comprised PBMCs from the stem cell graft donor, obtained from the stem cell graft. The source is a human donor who donated a stem cell graft to a child with acute myeloid leukemia. CDR3 in amino acids: CSARGFTSGGRQETQYF. The CDR3 nucleotides read TGCAGTGCTAGAGGATTTACTAGCGGGGGGCGCCAAGAGACCCAGTACTTC.